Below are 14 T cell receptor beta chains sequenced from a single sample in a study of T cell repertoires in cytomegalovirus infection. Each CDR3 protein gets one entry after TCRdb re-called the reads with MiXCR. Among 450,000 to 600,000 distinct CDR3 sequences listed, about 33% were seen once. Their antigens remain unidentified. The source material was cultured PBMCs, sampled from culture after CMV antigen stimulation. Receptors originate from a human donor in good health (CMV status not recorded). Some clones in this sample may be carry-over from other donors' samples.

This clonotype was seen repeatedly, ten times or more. The chain's CDR3 is CASSLNQRGDTQYF. CDR3 nucleotide sequence: TGTGCCAGCAGCTTAAACCAGCGGGGAGATACGCAGTATTTT. This chain uses TRBV7-3 with TRBJ2-3; 7 nucleotides match TRBD2. Germline lookup yields CDR1 SGHTA and CDR2 FQGTGA. The CDR3 loop spans 14 amino acids. J lost 5 bases, V lost 1 base, and 3 bases had no gene match.

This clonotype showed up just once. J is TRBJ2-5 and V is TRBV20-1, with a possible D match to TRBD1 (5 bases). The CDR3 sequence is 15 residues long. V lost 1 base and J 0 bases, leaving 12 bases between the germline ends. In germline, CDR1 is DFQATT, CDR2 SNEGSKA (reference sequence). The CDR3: CSARAMTADQETQYF. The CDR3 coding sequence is TGCAGTGCTAGAGCTATGACAGCCGACCAAGAGACCCAGTACTTC.

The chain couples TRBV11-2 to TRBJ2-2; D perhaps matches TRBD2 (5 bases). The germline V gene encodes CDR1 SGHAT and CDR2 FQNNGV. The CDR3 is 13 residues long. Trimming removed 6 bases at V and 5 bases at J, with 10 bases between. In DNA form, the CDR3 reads TGTGCCAGCAGATGGGGAGAAACCGGGGAGCTGTTTTTT. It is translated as CASRWGETGELFF.

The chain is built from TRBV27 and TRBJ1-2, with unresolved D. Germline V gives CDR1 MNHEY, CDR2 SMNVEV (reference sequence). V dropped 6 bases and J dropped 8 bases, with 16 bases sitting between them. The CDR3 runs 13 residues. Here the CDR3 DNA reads TGTGCCAGCAGCCAATTCCGAAGAAGGGGCTACACCTTC. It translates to CASSQFRRRGYTF.

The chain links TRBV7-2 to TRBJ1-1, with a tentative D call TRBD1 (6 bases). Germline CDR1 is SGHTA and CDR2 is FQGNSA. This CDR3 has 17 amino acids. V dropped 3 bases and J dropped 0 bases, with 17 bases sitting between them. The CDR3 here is CASSFDRNLNMNTEAFF. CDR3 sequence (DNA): TGTGCCAGCAGCTTCGACAGGAACCTAAACATGAACACTGAAGCTTTCTTT. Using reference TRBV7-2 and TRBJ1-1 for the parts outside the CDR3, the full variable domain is GAGVSQSPSNKVTEKGKDVELRCDPISGHTALYWYRQSLGQGLEFLIYFQGNSAPDKSGLPSDRFSAERTGGSVSTLTIQRTQQEDSAVYLCASSFDRNLNMNTEAFFGQGTRLTVV.

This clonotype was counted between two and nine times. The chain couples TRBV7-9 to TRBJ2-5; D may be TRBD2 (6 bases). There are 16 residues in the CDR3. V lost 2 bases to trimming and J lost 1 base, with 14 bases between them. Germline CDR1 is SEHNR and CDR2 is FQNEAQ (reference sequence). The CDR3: CASSLHLSSGQETQYF. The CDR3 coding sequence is TGTGCCAGCAGCTTACACTTGAGTAGCGGCCAAGAGACCCAGTACTTC.

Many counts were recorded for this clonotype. CDR3 region: CASSLQGGSYNEQFF. The CDR3 DNA is TGTGCCAGCAGCTTACAGGGGGGCTCCTACAATGAGCAGTTCTTC. V is TRBV7-8 and J is TRBJ2-1; possible D gene TRBD1, 7 bases. CDR3 length: 15 residues. Trimming pared 2 bases from V and 0 bases from J, leaving 8 bases between. Germline V gene lookup returns CDR1 SGHVS and CDR2 FQNEAQ.

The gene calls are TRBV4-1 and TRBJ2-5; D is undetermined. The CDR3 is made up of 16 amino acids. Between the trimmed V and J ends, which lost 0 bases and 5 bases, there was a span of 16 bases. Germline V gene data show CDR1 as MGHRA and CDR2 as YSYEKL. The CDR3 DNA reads TGCGCCAGCAGCCAAGATCTACCCGACCTGGGGGAGACCCAGTACTTC. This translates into CASSQDLPDLGETQYF.

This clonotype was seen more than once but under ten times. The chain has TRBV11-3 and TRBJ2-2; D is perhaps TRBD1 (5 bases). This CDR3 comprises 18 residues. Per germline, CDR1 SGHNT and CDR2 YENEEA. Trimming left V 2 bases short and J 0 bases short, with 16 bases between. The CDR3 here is CASSLYQGRGPNTGELFF. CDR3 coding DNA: TGTGCCAGCAGCTTATATCAGGGAAGGGGCCCGAACACCGGGGAGCTGTTTTTT.

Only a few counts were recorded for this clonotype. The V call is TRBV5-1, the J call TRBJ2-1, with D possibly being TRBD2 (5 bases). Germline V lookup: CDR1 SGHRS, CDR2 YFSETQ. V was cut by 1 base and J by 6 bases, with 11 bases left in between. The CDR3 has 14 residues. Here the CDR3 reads CASSLKVASNEQFF. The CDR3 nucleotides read TGCGCCAGCAGCTTGAAGGTAGCGTCCAATGAGCAGTTCTTC.

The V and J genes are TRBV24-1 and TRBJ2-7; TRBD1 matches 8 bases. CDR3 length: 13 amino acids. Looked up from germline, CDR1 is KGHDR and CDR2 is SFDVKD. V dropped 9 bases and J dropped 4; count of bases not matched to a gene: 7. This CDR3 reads CATQDREAYEQYF. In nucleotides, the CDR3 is TGTGCCACCCAGGACAGGGAGGCATACGAGCAGTACTTC.

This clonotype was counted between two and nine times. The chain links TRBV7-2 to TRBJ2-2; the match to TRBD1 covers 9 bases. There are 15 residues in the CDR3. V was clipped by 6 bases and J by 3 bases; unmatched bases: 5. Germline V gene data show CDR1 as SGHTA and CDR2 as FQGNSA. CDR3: CASRAGTGYTGELFF. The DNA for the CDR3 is TGTGCCAGCAGGGCCGGGACAGGGTACACCGGGGAGCTGTTTTTT.

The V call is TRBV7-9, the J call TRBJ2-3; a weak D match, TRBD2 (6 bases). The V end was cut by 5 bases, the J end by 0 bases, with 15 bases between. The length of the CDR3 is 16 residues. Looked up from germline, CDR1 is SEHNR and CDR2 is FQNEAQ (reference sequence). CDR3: CASSPLIAESTDTQYF. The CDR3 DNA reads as TGTGCCAGCAGCCCGTTAATAGCGGAAAGCACAGATACGCAGTATTTT. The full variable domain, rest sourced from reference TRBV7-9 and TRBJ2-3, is DTGVSQNPRHKITKRGQNVTFRCDPISEHNRLYWYRQTLGQGPEFLTYFQNEAQLEKSRLLSDRFSAERPKGSFSTLEIQRTEQGDSAMYLCASSPLIAESTDTQYFGPGTRLTVL.

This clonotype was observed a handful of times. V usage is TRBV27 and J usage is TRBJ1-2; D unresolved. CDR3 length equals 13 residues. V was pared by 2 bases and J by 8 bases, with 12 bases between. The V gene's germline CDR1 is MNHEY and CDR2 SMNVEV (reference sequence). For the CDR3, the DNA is TGTGCCAGCAGTTTAAGGGCAGGCCTCGGCTACACCTTC. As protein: CASSLRAGLGYTF.